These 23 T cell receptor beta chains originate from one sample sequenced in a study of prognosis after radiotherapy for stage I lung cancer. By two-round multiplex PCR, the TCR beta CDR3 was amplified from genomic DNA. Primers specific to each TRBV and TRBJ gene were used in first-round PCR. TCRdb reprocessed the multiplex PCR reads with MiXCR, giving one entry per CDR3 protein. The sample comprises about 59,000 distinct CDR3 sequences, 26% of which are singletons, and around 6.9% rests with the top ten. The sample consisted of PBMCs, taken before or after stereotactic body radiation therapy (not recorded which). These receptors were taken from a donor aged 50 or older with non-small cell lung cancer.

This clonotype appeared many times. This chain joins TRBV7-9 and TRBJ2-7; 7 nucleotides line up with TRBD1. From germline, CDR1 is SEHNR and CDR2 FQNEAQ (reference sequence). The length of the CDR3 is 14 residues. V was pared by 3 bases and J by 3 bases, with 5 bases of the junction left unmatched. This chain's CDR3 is CASSFSGGDYEQYF. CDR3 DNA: TGTGCCAGCAGCTTTTCAGGGGGTGACTACGAGCAGTACTTC.

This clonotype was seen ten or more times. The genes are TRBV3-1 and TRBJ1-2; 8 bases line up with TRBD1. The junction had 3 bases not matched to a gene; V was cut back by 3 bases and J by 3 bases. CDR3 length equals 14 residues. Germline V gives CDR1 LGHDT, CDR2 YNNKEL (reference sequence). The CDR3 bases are TGTGCCAGCAGCCAGGACAGGGCCGACTATGGCTACACCTTC. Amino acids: CASSQDRADYGYTF.

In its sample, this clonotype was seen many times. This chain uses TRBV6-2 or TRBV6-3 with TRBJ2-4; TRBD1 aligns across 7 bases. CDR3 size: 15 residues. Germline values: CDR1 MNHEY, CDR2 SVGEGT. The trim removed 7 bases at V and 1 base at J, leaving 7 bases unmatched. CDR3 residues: CASKDRLEAKNIQYF. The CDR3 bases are TGTGCCAGCAAGGACAGGTTAGAGGCCAAAAACATTCAGTACTTC.

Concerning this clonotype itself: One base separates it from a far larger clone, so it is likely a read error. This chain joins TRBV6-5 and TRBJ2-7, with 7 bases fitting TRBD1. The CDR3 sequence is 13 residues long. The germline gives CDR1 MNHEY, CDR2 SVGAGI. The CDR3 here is CASSMTGLEEHYF. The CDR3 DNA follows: TGTGCCAGCAGTATGACAGGGTTGGAAGAGCATTACTTC.

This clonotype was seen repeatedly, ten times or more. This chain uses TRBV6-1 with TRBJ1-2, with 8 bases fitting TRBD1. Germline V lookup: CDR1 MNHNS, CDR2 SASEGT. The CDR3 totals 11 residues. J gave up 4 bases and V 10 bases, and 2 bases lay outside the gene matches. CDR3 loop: CATTGGYGYTF. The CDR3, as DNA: TGTGCCACCACAGGGGGCTATGGCTACACCTTC.

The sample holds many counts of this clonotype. CDR3 in DNA: TGTGCCAGCAGGAAGGGGACAGTCTATGGCTACACCTTC. Translating gives CASRKGTVYGYTF. V gene TRBV28 combines with J gene TRBJ1-2, with 7 bases lining up with TRBD1. The J segment lost 4 bases and the V segment lost 6 bases, leaving 5 bases of the junction unmatched. The length of the CDR3 is 13 residues. From germline, CDR1 is MDHEN and CDR2 SYDVKM.

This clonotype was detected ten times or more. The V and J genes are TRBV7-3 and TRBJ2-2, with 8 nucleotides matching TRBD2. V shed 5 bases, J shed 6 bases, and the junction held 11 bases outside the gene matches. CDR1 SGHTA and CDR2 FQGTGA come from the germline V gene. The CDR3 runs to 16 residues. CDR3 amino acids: CASSQGLGGVAGELFF. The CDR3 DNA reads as TGTGCCAGCAGCCAGGGACTAGGGGGGGTCGCCGGGGAGCTGTTTTTT.

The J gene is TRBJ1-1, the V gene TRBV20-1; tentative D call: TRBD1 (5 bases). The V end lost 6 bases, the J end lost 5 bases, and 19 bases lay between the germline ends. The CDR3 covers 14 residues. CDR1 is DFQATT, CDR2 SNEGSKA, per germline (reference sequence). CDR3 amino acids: CSAPLTGTNTEAFF. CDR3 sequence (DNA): TGCAGTGCCCCTCTTACCGGGACGAATACTGAAGCTTTCTTT.

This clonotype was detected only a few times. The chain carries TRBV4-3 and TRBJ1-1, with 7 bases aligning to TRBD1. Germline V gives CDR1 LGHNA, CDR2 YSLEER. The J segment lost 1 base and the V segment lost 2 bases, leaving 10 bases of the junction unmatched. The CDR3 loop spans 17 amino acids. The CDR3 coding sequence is TGCGCCAGCAGCCAATACCAGGATTACAGGGGGAACACTGAAGCTTTCTTT. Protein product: CASSQYQDYRGNTEAFF.

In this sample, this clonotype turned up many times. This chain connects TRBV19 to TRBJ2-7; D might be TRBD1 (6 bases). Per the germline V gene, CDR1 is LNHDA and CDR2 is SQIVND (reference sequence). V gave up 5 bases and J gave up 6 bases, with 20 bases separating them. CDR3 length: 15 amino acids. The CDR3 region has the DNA TGTGCCAGTAGTTTTTCGGCAGGGGTGGGCGGCGAGCAGTACTTC. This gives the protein CASSFSAGVGGEQYF. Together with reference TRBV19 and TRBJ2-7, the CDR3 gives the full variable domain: DGGITQSPKYLFRKEGQNVTLSCEQNLNHDAMYWYRQDPGQGLRLIYYSQIVNDFQKGDIAEGYSVSREKKESFPLTVTSAQKNPTAFYLCASSFSAGVGGEQYFGPGTRLTVT.

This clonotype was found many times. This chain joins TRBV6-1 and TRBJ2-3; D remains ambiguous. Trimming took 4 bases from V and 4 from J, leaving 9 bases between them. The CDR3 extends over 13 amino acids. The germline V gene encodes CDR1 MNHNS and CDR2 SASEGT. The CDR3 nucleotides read TGTGCCAGCAGTGCGGCTCCCGCAGATACGCAGTATTTT. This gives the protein CASSAAPADTQYF.

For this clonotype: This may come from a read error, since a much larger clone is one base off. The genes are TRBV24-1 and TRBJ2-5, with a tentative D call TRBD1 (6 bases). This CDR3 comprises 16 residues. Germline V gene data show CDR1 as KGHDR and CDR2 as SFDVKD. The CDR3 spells CSTSGEYGTHQETQYF. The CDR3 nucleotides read TGTTCCACCAGTGGAGAGTACGGGACACACCAAGAGACCCAGTACTTC.

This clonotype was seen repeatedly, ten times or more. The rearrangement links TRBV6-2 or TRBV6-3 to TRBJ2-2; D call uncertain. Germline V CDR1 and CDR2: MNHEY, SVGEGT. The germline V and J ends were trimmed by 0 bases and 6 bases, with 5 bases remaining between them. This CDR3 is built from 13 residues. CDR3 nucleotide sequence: TGTGCCAGCAGTTACTCAAGAGCCGGGGAGCTGTTTTTT. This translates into CASSYSRAGELFF.

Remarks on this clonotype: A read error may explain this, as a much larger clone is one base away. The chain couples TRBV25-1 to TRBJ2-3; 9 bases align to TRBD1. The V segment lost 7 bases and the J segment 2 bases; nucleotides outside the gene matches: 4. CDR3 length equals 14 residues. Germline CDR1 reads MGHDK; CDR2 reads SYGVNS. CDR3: CASTTGGVTDTQYF. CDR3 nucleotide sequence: TGTGCCAGCACGACAGGGGGTGTCACAGATACGCAGTATTTT.

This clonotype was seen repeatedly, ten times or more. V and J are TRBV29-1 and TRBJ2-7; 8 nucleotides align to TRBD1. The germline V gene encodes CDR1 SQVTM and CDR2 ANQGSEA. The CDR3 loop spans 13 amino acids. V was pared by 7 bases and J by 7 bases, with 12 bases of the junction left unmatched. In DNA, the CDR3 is TGCAGCGCCCATGGGACAGGTGCGGATGAGCAGTACTTC. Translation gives CSAHGTGADEQYF.

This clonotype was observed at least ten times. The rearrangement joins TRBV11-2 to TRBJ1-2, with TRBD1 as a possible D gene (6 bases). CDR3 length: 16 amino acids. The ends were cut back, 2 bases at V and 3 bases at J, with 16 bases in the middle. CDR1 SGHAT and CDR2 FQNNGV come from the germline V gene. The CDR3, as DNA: TGTGCCAGCAGCTTATCAAGGGCAGGGGTGGACTATGGCTACACCTTC. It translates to CASSLSRAGVDYGYTF. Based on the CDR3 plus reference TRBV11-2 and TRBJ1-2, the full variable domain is EAGVAQSPRYKIIEKRQSVAFWCNPISGHATLYWYQQILGQGPKLLIQFQNNGVVDDSQLPKDRFSAERLKGVDSTLKIQPAKLEDSAVYLCASSLSRAGVDYGYTFGSGTRLTVV.

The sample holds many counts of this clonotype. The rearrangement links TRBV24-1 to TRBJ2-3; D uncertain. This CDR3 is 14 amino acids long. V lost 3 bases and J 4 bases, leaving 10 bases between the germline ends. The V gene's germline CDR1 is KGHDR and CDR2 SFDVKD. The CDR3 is CATSDPRSPDTQYF. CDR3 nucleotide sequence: TGTGCCACCAGTGATCCCCGGTCCCCAGATACGCAGTATTTT.

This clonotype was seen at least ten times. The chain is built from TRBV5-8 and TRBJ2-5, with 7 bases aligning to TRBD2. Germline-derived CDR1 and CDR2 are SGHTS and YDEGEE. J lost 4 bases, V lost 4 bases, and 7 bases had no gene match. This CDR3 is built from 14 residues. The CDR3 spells CASSPAGVGETQYF. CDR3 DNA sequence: TGTGCCAGCAGCCCGGCGGGGGTGGGAGAGACCCAGTACTTC.

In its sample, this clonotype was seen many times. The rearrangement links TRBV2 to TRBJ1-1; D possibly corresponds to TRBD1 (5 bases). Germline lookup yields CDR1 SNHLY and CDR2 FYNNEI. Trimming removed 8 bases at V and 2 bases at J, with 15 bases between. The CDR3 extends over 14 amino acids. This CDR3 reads CASSYGGINTEAFF. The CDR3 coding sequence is TGTGCCAGCTCCTATGGGGGTATTAACACTGAAGCTTTCTTT.

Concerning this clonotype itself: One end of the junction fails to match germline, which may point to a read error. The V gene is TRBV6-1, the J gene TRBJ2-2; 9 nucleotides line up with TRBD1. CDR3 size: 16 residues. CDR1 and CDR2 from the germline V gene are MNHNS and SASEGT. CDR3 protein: CASSRSTGGSAGELFF. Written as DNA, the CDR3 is TGTGCCAGCAGTCGCTCTACAGGGGGCTCGGCCGGTGAGCTGTTTTTT.

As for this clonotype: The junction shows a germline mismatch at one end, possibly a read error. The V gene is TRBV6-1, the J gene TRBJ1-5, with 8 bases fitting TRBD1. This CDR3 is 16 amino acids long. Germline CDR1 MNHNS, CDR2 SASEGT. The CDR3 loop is CAGRARTGWESQPQHF. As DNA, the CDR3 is TGTGCCGGCAGAGCAAGGACAGGGTGGGAGAGTCAGCCCCAGCATTTT.

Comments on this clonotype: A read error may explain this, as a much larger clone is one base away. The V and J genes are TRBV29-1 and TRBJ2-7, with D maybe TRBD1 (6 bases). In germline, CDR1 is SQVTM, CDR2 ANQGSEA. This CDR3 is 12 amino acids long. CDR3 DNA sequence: TGCAGAGTAGCCCAGGGGTCCTACGAGCAGTACTTC. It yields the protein CRVAQGSYEQYF.

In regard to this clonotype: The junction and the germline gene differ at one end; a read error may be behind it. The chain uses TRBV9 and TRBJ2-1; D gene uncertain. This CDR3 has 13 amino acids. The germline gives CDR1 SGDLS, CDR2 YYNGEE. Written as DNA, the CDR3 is TGTGCCAGCAGCGTAGGGTCCTACGATGAGCAGTTCTTC. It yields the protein CASSVGSYDEQFF.